The subject of this entry is one T cell receptor beta chain. Its antigen is not known. Per germline, CDR1 SGHVS and CDR2 FQNEAQ. Losses at the gene ends were 6 bases for V and 6 bases for J; bases not matched to a gene: 11. This CDR3 region has 15 residues. This sample is drawn from a study of metastatic and nonmetastatic thyroid tumors. Study as a whole: Repertoire data that came from the blood and tumor or nodule tissue of malignant and benign thyroid patients were compared. Whole-study results and caveats: As reported, TCR beta diversity in blood and tumor was significantly higher in malignant thyroid tumors than in benign nodules.

No treatment had been given to any patient before thyroid surgery. In the authors' methods: Researchers built a distant-metastasis classifier for papillary thyroid cancer that drew on CDR3 differences across clinicopathological groups. TCRdb reanalyzed the PCR reads with MiXCR. These V and J calls originate from TCRdb's pipeline instead of the authors' own analysis. Found here are just under 45,000 clones, about 3.3% of them singletons; the top ten hold 9.5% to 10%. Material: blood. This receptor was taken from a female donor with papillary thyroid cancer or a benign thyroid nodule (not recorded which). Some clones in this sample may be carry-over from other donors' samples. This rearrangement joins TRBV7-8 to TRBJ2-5, with 9 bases fitting TRBD1. The CDR3 spells CASSNGQGRRKTQYF. The CDR3, as DNA: TGTGCCAGCAGTAATGGACAGGGGCGTAGGAAGACCCAGTACTTC.